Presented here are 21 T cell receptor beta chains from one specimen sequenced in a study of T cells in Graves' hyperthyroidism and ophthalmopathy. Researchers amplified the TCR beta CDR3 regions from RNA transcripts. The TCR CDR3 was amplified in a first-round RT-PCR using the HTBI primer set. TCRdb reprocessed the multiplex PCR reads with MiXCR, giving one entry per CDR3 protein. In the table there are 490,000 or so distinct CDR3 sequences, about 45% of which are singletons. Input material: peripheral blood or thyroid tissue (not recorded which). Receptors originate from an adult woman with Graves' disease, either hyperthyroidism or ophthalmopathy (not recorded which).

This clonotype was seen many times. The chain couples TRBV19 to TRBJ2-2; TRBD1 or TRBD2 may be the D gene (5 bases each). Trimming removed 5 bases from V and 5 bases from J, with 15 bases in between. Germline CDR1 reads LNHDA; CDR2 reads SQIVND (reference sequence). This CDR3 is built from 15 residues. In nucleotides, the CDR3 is TGTGCCAGTAGTTCCGACAGCCGCGGGACCGGGGAGCTGTTTTTT. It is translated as CASSSDSRGTGELFF.

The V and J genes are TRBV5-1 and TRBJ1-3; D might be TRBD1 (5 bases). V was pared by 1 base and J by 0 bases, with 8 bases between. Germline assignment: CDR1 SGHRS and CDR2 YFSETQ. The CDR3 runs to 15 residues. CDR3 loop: CASSLFGASGNTIYF. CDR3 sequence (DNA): TGCGCCAGCAGCTTGTTCGGGGCCTCTGGAAACACCATATATTTT. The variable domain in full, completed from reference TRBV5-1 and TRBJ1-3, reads KAGVTQTPRYLIKTRGQQVTLSCSPISGHRSVSWYQQTPGQGLQFLFEYFSETQRNKGNFPGRFSGRQFSNSRSEMNVSTLELGDSALYLCASSLFGASGNTIYFGEGSWLTVV.

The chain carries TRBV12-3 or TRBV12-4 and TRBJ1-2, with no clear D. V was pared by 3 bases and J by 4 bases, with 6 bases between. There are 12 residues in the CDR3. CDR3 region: CASSFDPYGYTF. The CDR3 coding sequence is TGTGCCAGCAGTTTCGATCCCTATGGCTACACCTTC.

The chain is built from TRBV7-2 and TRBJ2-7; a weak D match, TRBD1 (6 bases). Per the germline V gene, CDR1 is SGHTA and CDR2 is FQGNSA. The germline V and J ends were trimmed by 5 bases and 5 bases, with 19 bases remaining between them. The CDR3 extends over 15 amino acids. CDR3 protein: CASSGPDDWGHEQYF. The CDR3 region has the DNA TGTGCCAGCAGCGGCCCGGACGACTGGGGGCACGAGCAGTACTTC.

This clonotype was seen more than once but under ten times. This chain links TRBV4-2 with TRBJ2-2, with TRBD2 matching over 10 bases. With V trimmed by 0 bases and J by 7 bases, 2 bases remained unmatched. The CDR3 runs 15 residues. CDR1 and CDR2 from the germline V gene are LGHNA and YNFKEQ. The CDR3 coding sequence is TGTGCCAGCAGCCAAGAGGCTAGCGGGAGCGGGGAGCTGTTTTTT. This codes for CASSQEASGSGELFF.

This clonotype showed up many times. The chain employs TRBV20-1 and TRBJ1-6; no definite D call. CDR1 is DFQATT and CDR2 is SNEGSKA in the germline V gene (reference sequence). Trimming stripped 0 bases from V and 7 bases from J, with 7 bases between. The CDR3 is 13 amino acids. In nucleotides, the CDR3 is TGCAGTGCTAGAGATCCGTGGAATTCACCCCTCCACTTT. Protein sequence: CSARDPWNSPLHF.

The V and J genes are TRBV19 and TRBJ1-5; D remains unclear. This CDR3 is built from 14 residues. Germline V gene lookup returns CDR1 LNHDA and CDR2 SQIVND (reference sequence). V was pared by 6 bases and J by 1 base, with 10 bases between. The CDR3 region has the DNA TGTGCCAGTAGAGTGAGTTTCAGCAATCAGCCCCAGCATTTT. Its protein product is CASRVSFSNQPQHF.

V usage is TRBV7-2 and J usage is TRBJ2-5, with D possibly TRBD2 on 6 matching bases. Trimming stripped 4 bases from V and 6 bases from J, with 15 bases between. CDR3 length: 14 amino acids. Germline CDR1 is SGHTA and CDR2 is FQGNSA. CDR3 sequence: CASSSEGPLQTQYF. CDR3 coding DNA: TGTGCCAGCAGCTCGGAGGGCCCACTACAGACCCAGTACTTC.

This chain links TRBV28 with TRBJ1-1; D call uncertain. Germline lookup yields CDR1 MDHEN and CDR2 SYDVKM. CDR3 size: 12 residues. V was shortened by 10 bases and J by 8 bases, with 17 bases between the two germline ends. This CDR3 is CATNPGSFEAFF. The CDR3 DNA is TGTGCCACCAACCCGGGCAGCTTCGAAGCTTTCTTT.

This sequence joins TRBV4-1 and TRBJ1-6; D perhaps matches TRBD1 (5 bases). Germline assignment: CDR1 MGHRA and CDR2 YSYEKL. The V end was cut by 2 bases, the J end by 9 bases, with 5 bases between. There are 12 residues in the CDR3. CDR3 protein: CASSQQGSPLHF. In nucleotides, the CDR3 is TGCGCCAGCAGCCAACAGGGTTCACCCCTCCACTTT.

The CDR3 reads CSARDRLAEGTEAFF. The CDR3 DNA reads TGCAGTGCTAGAGATCGACTAGCGGAGGGCACTGAAGCTTTCTTT. The chain employs TRBV20-1 and TRBJ1-1; no definite D call. The CDR3 extends over 15 amino acids. The V end lost 0 bases, the J end lost 4 bases, and 15 bases lay between the germline ends. Germline lookup yields CDR1 DFQATT and CDR2 SNEGSKA (reference sequence).

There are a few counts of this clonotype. The DNA for the CDR3 is TGTGCCAGCAGCTCGAAAGGCCCATACGAGCAGTACTTC. Its translation: CASSSKGPYEQYF. This chain uses TRBV7-4 with TRBJ2-7; D not certain. CDR1 and CDR2 from the germline V gene are SGHVT and SQSDAQ. V was trimmed by 4 bases and J by 4 bases, leaving 11 bases between them. This CDR3 region has 13 residues.

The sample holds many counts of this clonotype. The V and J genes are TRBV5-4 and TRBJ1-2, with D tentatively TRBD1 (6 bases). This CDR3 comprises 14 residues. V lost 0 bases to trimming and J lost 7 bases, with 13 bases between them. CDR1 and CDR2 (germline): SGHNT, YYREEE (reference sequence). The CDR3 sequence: CASSLVGGHGGYTF. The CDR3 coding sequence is TGTGCCAGCAGCTTGGTGGGGGGGCATGGTGGCTACACCTTC.

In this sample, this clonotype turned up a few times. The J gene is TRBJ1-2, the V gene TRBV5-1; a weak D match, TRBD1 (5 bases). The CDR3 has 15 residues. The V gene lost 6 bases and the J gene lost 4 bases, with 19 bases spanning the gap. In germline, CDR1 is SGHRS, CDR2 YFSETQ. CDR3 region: CASTGGWGKGYGYTF. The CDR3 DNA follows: TGCGCCAGCACCGGCGGCTGGGGGAAAGGCTATGGCTACACCTTC. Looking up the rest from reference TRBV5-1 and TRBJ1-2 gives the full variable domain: KAGVTQTPRYLIKTRGQQVTLSCSPISGHRSVSWYQQTPGQGLQFLFEYFSETQRNKGNFPGRFSGRQFSNSRSEMNVSTLELGDSALYLCASTGGWGKGYGYTFGSGTRLTVV.

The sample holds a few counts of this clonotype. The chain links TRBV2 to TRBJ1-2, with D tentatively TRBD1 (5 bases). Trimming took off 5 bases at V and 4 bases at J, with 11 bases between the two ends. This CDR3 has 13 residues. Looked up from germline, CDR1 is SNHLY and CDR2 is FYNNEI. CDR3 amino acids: CASSSPDSYGYTF. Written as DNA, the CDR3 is TGTGCCAGCAGTTCCCCTGACAGCTATGGCTACACCTTC.

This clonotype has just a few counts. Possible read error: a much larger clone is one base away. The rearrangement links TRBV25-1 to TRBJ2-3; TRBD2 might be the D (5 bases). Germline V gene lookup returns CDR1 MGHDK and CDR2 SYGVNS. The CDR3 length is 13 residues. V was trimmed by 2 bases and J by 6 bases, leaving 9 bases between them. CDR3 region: CASSEGSGDTQYF. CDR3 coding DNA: TGTGCCAGCAGTGAAGGGAGTGGGGATACGCAGTATTTT. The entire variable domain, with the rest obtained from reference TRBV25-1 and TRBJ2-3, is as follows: EADIYQTPRYLVIGTGKKITLECSQTMGHDKMYWYQQDPGMELHLIHYSYGVNSTEKGDLSSESTVSRIRTEHFPLTLESARPSHTSQYLCASSEGSGDTQYFGPGTRLTVL.

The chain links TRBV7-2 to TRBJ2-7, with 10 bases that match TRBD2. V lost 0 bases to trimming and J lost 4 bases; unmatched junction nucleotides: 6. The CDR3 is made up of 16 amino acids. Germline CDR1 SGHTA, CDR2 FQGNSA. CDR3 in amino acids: CASSLARAGGPYEQYF. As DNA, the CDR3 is TGTGCCAGCAGCTTAGCGCGAGCGGGAGGGCCGTACGAGCAGTACTTC.

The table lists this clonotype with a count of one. The CDR3 DNA reads as TGTGCCAGCAAAGACAGGGAAGGCGGCTACACCTTC. This translates into CASKDREGGYTF. The chain joins TRBV2 to TRBJ1-2; the match to TRBD1 covers 7 bases. This CDR3 comprises 12 residues. Germline CDR1 is SNHLY and CDR2 is FYNNEI. V trimming: 7 bases; J trimming: 8 bases; junction bases outside the gene matches: 7.

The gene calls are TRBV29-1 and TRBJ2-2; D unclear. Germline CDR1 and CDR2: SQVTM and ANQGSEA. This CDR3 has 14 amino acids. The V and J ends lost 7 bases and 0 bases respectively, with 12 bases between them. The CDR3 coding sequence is TGCAGCGGACCCTCCCATACGAACACCGGGGAGCTGTTTTTT. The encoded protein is CSGPSHTNTGELFF.

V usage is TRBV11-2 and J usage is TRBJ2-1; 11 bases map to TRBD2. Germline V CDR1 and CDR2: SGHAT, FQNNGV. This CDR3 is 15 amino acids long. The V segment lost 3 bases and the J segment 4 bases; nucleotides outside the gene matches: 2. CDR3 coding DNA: TGTGCCAGCAGCTTGACTAGCGGGGAGTACAATGAGCAGTTCTTC. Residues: CASSLTSGEYNEQFF.

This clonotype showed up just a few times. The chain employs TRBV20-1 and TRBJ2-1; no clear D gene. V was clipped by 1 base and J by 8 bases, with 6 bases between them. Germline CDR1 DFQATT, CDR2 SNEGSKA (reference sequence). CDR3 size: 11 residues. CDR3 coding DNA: TGCAGTGCTAGAGGAGAGCATGAGCAGTTCTTC. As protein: CSARGEHEQFF.